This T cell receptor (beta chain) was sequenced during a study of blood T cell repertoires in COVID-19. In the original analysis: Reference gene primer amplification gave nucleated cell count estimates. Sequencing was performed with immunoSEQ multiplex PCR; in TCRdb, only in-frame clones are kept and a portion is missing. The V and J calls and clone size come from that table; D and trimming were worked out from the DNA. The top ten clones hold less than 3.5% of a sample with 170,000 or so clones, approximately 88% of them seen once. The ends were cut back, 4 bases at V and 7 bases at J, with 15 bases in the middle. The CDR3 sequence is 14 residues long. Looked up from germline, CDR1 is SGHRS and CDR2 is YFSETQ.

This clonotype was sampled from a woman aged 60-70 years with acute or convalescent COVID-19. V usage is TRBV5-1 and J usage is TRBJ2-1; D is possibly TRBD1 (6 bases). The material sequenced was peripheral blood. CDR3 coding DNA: TGCGCCAGCAGCATACAGAGCAGGGGAAATGAGCAGTTCTTC. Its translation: CASSIQSRGNEQFF.